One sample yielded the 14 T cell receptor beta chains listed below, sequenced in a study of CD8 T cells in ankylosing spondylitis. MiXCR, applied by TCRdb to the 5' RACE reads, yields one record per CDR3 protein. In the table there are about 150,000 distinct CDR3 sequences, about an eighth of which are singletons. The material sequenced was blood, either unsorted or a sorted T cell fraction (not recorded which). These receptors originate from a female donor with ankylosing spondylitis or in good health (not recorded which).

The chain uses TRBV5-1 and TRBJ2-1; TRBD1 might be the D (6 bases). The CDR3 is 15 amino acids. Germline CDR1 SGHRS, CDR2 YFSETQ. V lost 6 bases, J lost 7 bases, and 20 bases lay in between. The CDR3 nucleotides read TGCGCCAGCACCTTCCTTGAGGGGACACGGAATGAGCAGTTCTTC. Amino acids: CASTFLEGTRNEQFF.

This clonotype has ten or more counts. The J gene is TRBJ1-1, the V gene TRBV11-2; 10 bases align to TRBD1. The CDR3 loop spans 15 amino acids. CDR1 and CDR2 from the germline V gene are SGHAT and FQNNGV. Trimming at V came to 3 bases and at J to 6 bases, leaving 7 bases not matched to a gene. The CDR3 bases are TGTGCCAGCAGCTTTTTGGGACAGGGGTGGTCTGAAGCTTTCTTT. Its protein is CASSFLGQGWSEAFF. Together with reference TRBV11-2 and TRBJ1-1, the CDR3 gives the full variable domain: EAGVAQSPRYKIIEKRQSVAFWCNPISGHATLYWYQQILGQGPKLLIQFQNNGVVDDSQLPKDRFSAERLKGVDSTLKIQPAKLEDSAVYLCASSFLGQGWSEAFFGQGTRLTVV.

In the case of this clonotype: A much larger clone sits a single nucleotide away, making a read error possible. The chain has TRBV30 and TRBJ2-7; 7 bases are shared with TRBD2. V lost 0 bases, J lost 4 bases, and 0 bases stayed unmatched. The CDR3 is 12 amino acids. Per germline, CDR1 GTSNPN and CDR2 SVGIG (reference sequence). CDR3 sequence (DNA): TGTGCCTGGAGTGTCGGGGGGTACGAGCAGTACTTC. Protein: CAWSVGGYEQYF.

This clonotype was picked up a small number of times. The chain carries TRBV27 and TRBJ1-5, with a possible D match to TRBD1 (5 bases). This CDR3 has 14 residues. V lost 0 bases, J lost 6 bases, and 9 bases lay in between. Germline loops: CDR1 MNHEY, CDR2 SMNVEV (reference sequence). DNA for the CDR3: TGTGCCAGCAGTTTATCGGCAGGGTTTCAGCCCCAGCATTTT. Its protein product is CASSLSAGFQPQHF.

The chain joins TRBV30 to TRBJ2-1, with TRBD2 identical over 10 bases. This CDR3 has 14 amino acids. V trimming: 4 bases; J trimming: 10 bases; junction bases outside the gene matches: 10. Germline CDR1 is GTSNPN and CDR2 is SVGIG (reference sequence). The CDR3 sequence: CAWIGLAGVGEQFF. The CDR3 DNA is TGTGCCTGGATTGGCCTAGCGGGAGTCGGGGAGCAGTTCTTC.

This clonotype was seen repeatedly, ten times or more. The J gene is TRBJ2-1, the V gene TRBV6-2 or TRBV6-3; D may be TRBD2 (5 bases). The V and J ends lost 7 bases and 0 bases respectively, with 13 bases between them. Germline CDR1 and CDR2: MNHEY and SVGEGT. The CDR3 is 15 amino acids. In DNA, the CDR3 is TGTGCCAGCATCCCGGACTTGAGCTCCTACAATGAGCAGTTCTTC. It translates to CASIPDLSSYNEQFF.

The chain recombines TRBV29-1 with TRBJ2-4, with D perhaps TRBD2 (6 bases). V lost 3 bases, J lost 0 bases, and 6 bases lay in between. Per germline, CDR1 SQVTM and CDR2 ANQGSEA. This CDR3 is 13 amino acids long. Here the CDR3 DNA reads TGCAGCGTTGAGGGGGGAGCCAAAAACATTCAGTACTTC. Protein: CSVEGGAKNIQYF.

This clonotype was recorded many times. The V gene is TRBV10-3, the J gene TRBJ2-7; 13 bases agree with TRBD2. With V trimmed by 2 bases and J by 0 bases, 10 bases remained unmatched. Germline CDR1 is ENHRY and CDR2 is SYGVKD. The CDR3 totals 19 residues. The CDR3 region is CAISERLAGGLSLSYEQYF. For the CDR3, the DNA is TGTGCCATCAGTGAGAGACTAGCGGGAGGCCTATCTCTCTCCTACGAGCAGTACTTC.

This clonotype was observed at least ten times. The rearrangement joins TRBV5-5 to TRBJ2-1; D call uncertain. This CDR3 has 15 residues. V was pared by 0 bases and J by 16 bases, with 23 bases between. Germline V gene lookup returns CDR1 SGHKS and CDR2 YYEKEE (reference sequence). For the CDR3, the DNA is TGTGCCAGCAGCTTGGAGCAGACCACCGCCCGCAATGAATTCTTC. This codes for CASSLEQTTARNEFF.

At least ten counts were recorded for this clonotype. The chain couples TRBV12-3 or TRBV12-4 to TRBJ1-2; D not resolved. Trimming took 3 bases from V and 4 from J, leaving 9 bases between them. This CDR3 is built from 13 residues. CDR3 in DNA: TGTGCCAGCAGTTTCGGTGTCCTCTATGGCTACACCTTC. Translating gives CASSFGVLYGYTF.

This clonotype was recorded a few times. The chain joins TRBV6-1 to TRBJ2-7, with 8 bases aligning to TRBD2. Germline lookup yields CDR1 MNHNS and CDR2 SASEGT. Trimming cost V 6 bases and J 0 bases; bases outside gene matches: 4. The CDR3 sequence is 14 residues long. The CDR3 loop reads CASRSGGSSYEQYF. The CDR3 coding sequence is TGTGCCAGCAGGAGCGGGGGAAGCTCCTACGAGCAGTACTTC.

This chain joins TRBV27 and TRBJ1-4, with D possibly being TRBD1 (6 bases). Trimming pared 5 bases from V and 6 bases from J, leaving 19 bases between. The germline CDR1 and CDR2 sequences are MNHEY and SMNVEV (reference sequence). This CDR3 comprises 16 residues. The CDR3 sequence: CASSRRGAEGDEKLFF. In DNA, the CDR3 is TGTGCCAGCAGTAGGAGGGGGGCAGAAGGGGATGAAAAACTGTTTTTT. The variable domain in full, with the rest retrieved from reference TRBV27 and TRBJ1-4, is EAQVTQNPRYLITVTGKKLTVTCSQNMNHEYMSWYRQDPGLGLRQIYYSMNVEVTDKGDVPEGYKVSRKEKRNFPLILESPSPNQTSLYFCASSRRGAEGDEKLFFGSGTQLSVL.

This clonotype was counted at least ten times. CDR3 loop: CASSLADAGPGNTIYF. Written as DNA, the CDR3 is TGTGCCAGCAGTTTAGCGGATGCAGGGCCTGGAAACACCATATATTTT. This chain uses TRBV12-3 or TRBV12-4 with TRBJ1-3, with TRBD1 as a possible D gene (5 bases). Trimming pared 0 bases from V and 2 bases from J, leaving 11 bases between. CDR3 length: 16 amino acids.

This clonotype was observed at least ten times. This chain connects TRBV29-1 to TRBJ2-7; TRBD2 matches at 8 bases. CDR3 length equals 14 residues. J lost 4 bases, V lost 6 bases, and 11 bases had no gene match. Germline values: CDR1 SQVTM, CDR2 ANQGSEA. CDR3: CSVAGSGSYYEQYF. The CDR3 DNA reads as TGCAGCGTCGCAGGCAGCGGGAGTTATTACGAGCAGTACTTC.